This T cell receptor (beta chain) is from a study of T cell clusters in autoimmune cytopenias. Study-wide findings and caveats: TRB repertoire shifts in secondary cytopenia and chronic lymphocytic leukemia mostly reflected lymphoma, not autoimmunity. Primary autoimmune cytopenia patients appeared to lack physiological T cell clusters present in healthy donors. Healthy donors had roughly 3.2-fold more exclusive TRB clusters than active autoimmune hepatitis patients. A dominant lymphoma-associated repertoire apparently masked the cluster-lack signature in secondary cytopenia versus chronic lymphocytic leukemia.

The CDR3 totals 15 residues. From germline, CDR1 is MNHNS and CDR2 SASEGT. Multiplex touch-down PCR amplified TRB using TRB-A and TRB-B pools in one tube. Reanalyzing the multiplex PCR reads, TCRdb keeps one entry per CDR3 protein, without DNA. This sample's table reports about 3,000 distinct CDR3 sequences. Each sample's input was around 270 ng genomic DNA, 30,000 to 45,000 genome equivalents. On this clonotype: The target antigen is unknown.

The TCR sequence derives from a human donor with an autoimmune cytopenia or autoimmune hepatitis (not recorded which). V and J are TRBV6-1 and TRBJ1-5; TCRdb picks TRBD1, but there is no DNA to check that call. Specimen: peripheral blood. The CDR3 region is CASSEAQGGNQPQHF.